This T cell receptor beta chain originates from a study of human T cells and chemical hapten exposure. About the research overall: Variability of per-sample TCR yields stemmed mainly from small differences in pooled library volume.

Time point indicated: pre-sensitization, week 0. This sample's treatment: therapeutic diphenylcyclopropenone sensitization with weekly scalp DPC. One entry per CDR3 protein results from TCRdb running MiXCR on the RACE reads. The sample gives 150,000 to 200,000 distinct CDR3 sequences, 30% of which show up once; just under 3% is in the top ten. This clonotype was detected a few times. This sequence originates from a woman in her 30s with alopecia areata. Some clones in this sample may be carry-over from other donors' samples. Sequences were derived from whole blood, sampled in connection with sensitization to the hapten diphenylcyclopropenone (DPC).

CDR3 residues: CSLLAGETQYF. DNA of the CDR3: TGCAGCCTACTAGCGGGCGAGACCCAGTACTTC. The chain links TRBV29-1 to TRBJ2-5, with 9 nucleotides matching TRBD2. The CDR3 length is 11 residues. After removal of 8 bases from V and 5 bases from J, the junction contained 3 bases not matched to a gene. Germline CDR1 reads SQVTM; CDR2 reads ANQGSEA. Full variable domain (missing parts from reference TRBV29-1 and TRBJ2-5): SAVISQKPSRDICQRGTSLTIQCQVDSQVTMMFWYRQQPGQSLTLIATANQGSEATYESGFVIDKFPISRPNLTFSTLTVSNMSPEDSSIYLCSLLAGETQYFGPGTRLLVL.